This is a list of T cell receptor beta chains from one sample in a study of T cell changes during pregnancy in multiple sclerosis. Assay used: immunoSEQ multiplex PCR; TCRdb lists only in-frame clones, some missing. The repertoire holds around 56,000 clones, 75% to 90% seen once, with around 0.4% in the top ten. The sequences come from CD4+ T cells from peripheral blood mononuclear cells, collected in the third trimester of pregnancy. The receptor source for this set is a female donor with multiple sclerosis, enrolled in a pregnancy study. The CDR3 runs from the conserved cysteine through the conserved F or W. The D gene is left open where the match is weak. Expanded clones are given a class, and other clones once, few, many or no size at all.

>TRBJ2-1|-|-|TRBV10-2
TGCGCCAGTCGGGGTAATTCGGATGAGCAGTTCTTC
CASRGNSDEQFF
>TRBJ2-4|-|-|TRBV7-8
TGTGCCAGCAGCCATTCAATAGCCAAAAACATTCAGTACTTC
CASSHSIAKNIQYF
>TRBJ1-2|-|-|TRBV7-9
TGTGCCAGCAACTGGGGGCTCTATGGCTACACCTTC
CASNWGLYGYTF
>TRBJ1-3|-|-|TRBV4-3
TGCGCCAGCAGCCAAGATTATTCTGGGGGGAACACCATATATTTT
CASSQDYSGGNTIYF
>TRBJ2-3|-|-|TRBV5-6
TGTGCCAGCAGCTTGGACAGTGGCACAGATACGCAGTATTTT
CASSLDSGTDTQYF
>TRBJ2-3|TRBD2|-|TRBV6-5
TGTGCCAGCAGTTCCTGGACTAGCGGGGATACGCAGTATTTT
CASSSWTSGDTQYF
>TRBJ2-5|TRBD2|-|TRBV19
TGTGCCAGTAGTACAACTGTAGCGGGAGGCACGGAGACCCAGTACTTC
CASSTTVAGGTETQYF
>TRBJ2-1|-|-|TRBV27
TGTGCCAGCAGTCCACTAACACCGCTAGATCTGAGATACAATGAGCAGTTCTTC
CASSPLTPLDLRYNEQFF
>TRBJ1-3|-|-|TRBV30
TGTGCCTGGACAGGGGTCGGAAACACCATATATTTT
CAWTGVGNTIYF
>TRBJ2-1|-|-|TRBV27
TGTGCCAGCAGTTTAGATTGGTTCGGTGAGCAGTTCTTC
CASSLDWFGEQFF
>TRBJ1-1|-|-|TRBV6-5
TGTGCCAGCAGGTGGGCCATGAACACTGAAGCTTTCTTT
CASRWAMNTEAFF
>TRBJ1-2|TRBD1|-|TRBV5-1
TGCGCCAGCAGCTTGGGGGACAGGGGAGGCTATGGCTACACCTTC
CASSLGDRGGYGYTF
>TRBJ2-1|-|-|TRBV7-2
TGTGCCAGCAGCTTATCGGCGGGAGAGCAGTTCTTC
CASSLSAGEQFF
>TRBJ2-7|-|-|TRBV7-2
TGTGCCAGCAGCGACTACTTAGGCGAGCAGTACTTC
CASSDYLGEQYF
>TRBJ1-4|TRBD1|-|TRBV5-6
TGTGCCAGCAGCTTAGGACAGGGGTATGAAAAACTGTTTTTT
CASSLGQGYEKLFF
>TRBJ2-5|TRBD2|-|TRBV6-1
TGTGCCAGCAGGAGACTAGCGGGAGGTTTAGAGACCCAGTACTTC
CASRRLAGGLETQYF
>TRBJ1-3|-|-|TRBV29-1
TGCAGCGTTTTACGGGACTCAAACTCTGGAAACACCATATATTTT
CSVLRDSNSGNTIYF
>TRBJ1-1|TRBD1|-|TRBV19
TGTGCCAGTAGCCACAGGGGCGTCACTGAAGCTTTCTTT
CASSHRGVTEAFF
>TRBJ1-2|TRBD1|-|TRBV5-1
TGCGCCAGCAGCTCGCCGGACAGGGGGCTTAATGGCTACACCTTC
CASSSPDRGLNGYTF
>TRBJ2-4|-|-|TRBV19
TGTGCCAGTAGTATCGGTGGGACTGTTGTGGGCAAAAACATTCAGTACTTC
CASSIGGTVVGKNIQYF
>TRBJ2-3|-|once|TRBV30
TGTGCCTGGGATGCTTCAGGGCCTGATACGCAGTATTTT
CAWDASGPDTQYF
>TRBJ2-1|TRBD2|-|TRBV7-3
TGTGCCAGCAGTTTTCAACTAGCGGCCTACAATGAGCAGTTCTTC
CASSFQLAAYNEQFF
>TRBJ2-7|-|-|TRBV18
TGTGCCAGCTCACCAGGAATGACAGGAAACTACGAGCAGTACTTC
CASSPGMTGNYEQYF
>TRBJ1-5|-|-|TRBV6-5
TGTGCCAGCAGTTACTCCGGGGGGGGCCATCAGCCCCAGCATTTT
CASSYSGGGHQPQHF
>TRBJ2-3|TRBD2|medium-sized|TRBV19
TGTGCCAGTAGAATAGCGGGGGATACGCAGTATTTT
CASRIAGDTQYF
>TRBJ1-5|-|-|TRBV6-1
TGTGCCAGCAGACTCTATAGACAGGACGCAAGGCCCCAGCATTTT
CASRLYRQDARPQHF
>TRBJ1-3|-|-|TRBV29-1
TGCAGCGTCGCCCAGGGGTTAGGAAACACCATATATTTT
CSVAQGLGNTIYF
>TRBJ2-7|TRBD1|-|TRBV5-1
TGCGCCAGCAGCGGGGGTATCGGGACAGGGGACTACGAGCAGTACTTC
CASSGGIGTGDYEQYF
>TRBJ1-4|TRBD1|-|TRBV27
TGTGCCAGCAGTTCTAGGGGGCGGATTGAAAAACTGTTTTTT
CASSSRGRIEKLFF
>TRBJ1-5|-|once|TRBV6-1
TGTGCCAGCACGGGAGGACTTAGCAATCAGCCCCAGCATTTT
CASTGGLSNQPQHF
>TRBJ2-2|TRBD2|-|TRBV13
TGTGCCAGCAGCTTGGGGGACTACACGAACACCGGGGAGCTGTTTTTT
CASSLGDYTNTGELFF
>TRBJ2-7|-|-|TRBV6-1
TGTGCCAGCAGTCCGGGAACCTACGAGCAGTACTTC
CASSPGTYEQYF
>TRBJ1-2|TRBD1|-|TRBV2
TGTGCCAGCAGAGACAGGGTTGGCTATGGCTACACCTTC
CASRDRVGYGYTF
>TRBJ2-7|-|-|TRBV7-8
TGTGCCAGCAGCCCCCGTGAGGACACCAAAACCTACGAGCAGTACTTC
CASSPREDTKTYEQYF
>TRBJ1-5|-|few|TRBV6-1
TGTGCCAGCAGTGGGGGGGATCAGCCCCAGCATTTT
CASSGGDQPQHF
>TRBJ1-1|TRBD1|few|TRBV2
TGTGCCAGCGGCCGGGACAGGGTCTCTGAAGCTTTCTTT
CASGRDRVSEAFF
>TRBJ2-7|TRBD1|-|TRBV10-3
TGTGCCATCGCGGAAGTGTCAGGACAGGGGGGATACGAGCAGTACTTC
CAIAEVSGQGGYEQYF
>TRBJ2-3|-|-|TRBV7-8
TGTGCCAGCCAACCCGGGTCAACCACAGATACGCAGTATTTT
CASQPGSTTDTQYF
>TRBJ2-3|TRBD1|-|TRBV10-3
TGTGCCATCAGTGAGGGCCTGACAGGGAGCACAGATACGCAGTATTTT
CAISEGLTGSTDTQYF
>TRBJ2-1|-|-|TRBV5-1
TGCGCCAGCGGACTGGGGGGGGCGGGAGAGGTGCAGTTCTTC
CASGLGGAGEVQFF
>TRBJ2-3|-|few|TRBV11-3
TGTGCCAGCAGCTTAAGTCGGACAGATACGCAGTATTTT
CASSLSRTDTQYF
>TRBJ1-2|-|-|TRBV21-1
TGTGCCAGCAGCCGTTACAGGGGGCGCGAAGTGGGCTACACCTTC
CASSRYRGREVGYTF
>TRBJ2-4|TRBD2|once|TRBV12-5
TGTGCTAGTGGTTTGGCCCCCCATATGGGCGGGAGGGCCGTCTTAGCCAAAAACATTCAGTACTTC
CASGLAPHMGGRAVLAKNIQYF
>TRBJ1-2|-|-|TRBV5-1
TGCGCCAGCAGCTTGGGACCCGGGAACTATGGCTACACCTTC
CASSLGPGNYGYTF
>TRBJ2-2|-|-|TRBV19
TGTGCCAGTAGCCCGGGGATCACCGGGGAGCTGTTTTTT
CASSPGITGELFF
>TRBJ1-5|-|-|TRBV18
TGTGCCAGCTCACCACCGCTAGGAGGGTCTCAGCCCCAGCATTTT
CASSPPLGGSQPQHF
>TRBJ1-2|TRBD1|-|TRBV6-6
TGTGCCAGCAGCCCAACAGGGGAGCGGAGGTATGGCTACACCTTC
CASSPTGERRYGYTF
>TRBJ2-5|TRBD2|-|TRBV29-1
TGCAGCGGAGGAGGGGAGGGGGAGACCCAGTACTTC
CSGGGEGETQYF
>TRBJ1-1|-|-|TRBV16
TGTGCCAGCAGCCTAAATGGGGCATTCGGTGAAGCTTTCTTT
CASSLNGAFGEAFF
>TRBJ2-5|-|once|TRBV18
TGTGCCAGCTCAGTGCAGGGGATGCTCCAAGAGACCCAGTACTTC
CASSVQGMLQETQYF